This T cell receptor (beta chain) was found in a study of blood T cells in healthy people across ages. A sample-barcoded 5' primer and a J-beta primer mix were used in a second PCR of roughly 6 to 11 cycles. TCRdb fed the 5' RACE reads into MiXCR, producing one record per CDR3 protein. The sample carries hundreds of thousands of distinct CDR3 sequences, 55% to 70% recorded once. The CDR3 has 12 residues. Trimming cost V 5 bases and J 9 bases, with 12 bases left between them. Germline CDR1 is SGHTA and CDR2 is FQGNSA. The V and J genes are TRBV7-2 and TRBJ2-3, with D uncertain. The source is a man aged 30 to 39 in good health. Input material: blood. CDR3 DNA sequence: TGTGCCAGCAGCATGCAGGAAGCCACGCAGTATTTT. Residues: CASSMQEATQYF.